This passage covers 25 T cell receptor beta chains from one sample sequenced in a study of T cell responses to AZD1222 COVID-19 vaccine. Produced via immunoSEQ multiplex PCR; TCRdb's table is partial and in-frame only. This sample yields roughly 100,000 clones, of which about 89% are seen a single time; 1.5% to 2% belongs to the top ten. The material was peripheral blood, obtained on day 0 of AZD1222 vaccination. All receptors come from an adult in good health.

The chain uses TRBV7-8 and TRBJ2-7; the D is unclear. The germline gives CDR1 SGHVS, CDR2 FQNEAQ. Trimming pared 2 bases from V and 7 bases from J, leaving 6 bases between. This CDR3 region has 11 residues. CDR3 protein: CASSLKLEQYF. The DNA for the CDR3 is TGTGCCAGCAGCTTAAAACTAGAGCAGTACTTC.

V gene TRBV3-1 (or the pseudogene TRBV3-2) combines with J gene TRBJ1-6; possibly TRBD1 for D (5 bases). This CDR3 is 15 amino acids long. Germline assignment: CDR1 LGHDT and CDR2 YNNKEL (reference sequence). The germline V and J ends were trimmed by 4 bases and 1 base, with 8 bases remaining between them. This chain's CDR3 is CASSPQGSYNSPLHF. The DNA for the CDR3 is TGTGCCAGCAGCCCCCAGGGATCCTATAATTCACCCCTCCACTTT.

The rearrangement uses TRBV6-4 and TRBJ2-2; the D is unclear. Trimming cost V 4 bases and J 3 bases, with 18 bases left between them. CDR1 is MRHNA, CDR2 SNTAGT, per germline. The CDR3 totals 17 residues. The CDR3 nucleotides read TGTGCCAGCAGTGCCCCTGAGGACGCGGCGCACACCGGGGAGCTGTTTTTT. Its protein product is CASSAPEDAAHTGELFF.

This chain joins TRBV6-1 and TRBJ1-6; no definite D call. The CDR3 is 15 residues long. V lost 0 bases to trimming and J lost 7 bases, with 10 bases between them. CDR1 MNHNS and CDR2 SASEGT come from the germline V gene. The CDR3 spells CASSEAFRFNSPLHF. Written as DNA, the CDR3 is TGTGCCAGCAGTGAAGCTTTCAGATTCAATTCACCCCTCCACTTT.

The chain recombines TRBV28 with TRBJ2-3, with D perhaps TRBD2 (6 bases). This CDR3 contains 16 residues. The V gene's germline CDR1 is MDHEN and CDR2 SYDVKM. V lost 1 base to trimming and J lost 2 bases, with 13 bases between them. The CDR3 coding sequence is TGTGCCAGCAGTTTATTGGGGGACTGGGACACAGATACGCAGTATTTT. Translating gives CASSLLGDWDTDTQYF.

The rearrangement joins TRBV2 to TRBJ2-2, with 7 bases fitting TRBD1. Germline V lookup: CDR1 SNHLY, CDR2 FYNNEI. This CDR3 comprises 15 residues. Losses at the gene ends were 5 bases for V and 3 bases for J; bases not matched to a gene: 6. Here the CDR3 reads CASSRDRTHTGELFF. The CDR3 nucleotides read TGTGCCAGCAGTCGGGACAGAACCCACACCGGGGAGCTGTTTTTT.

The rearrangement links TRBV5-5 to TRBJ2-2; no definite D call. The CDR3 length is 15 residues. Trimming took off 2 bases at V and 2 bases at J, with 10 bases between the two ends. Germline V gene data show CDR1 as SGHKS and CDR2 as YYEKEE (reference sequence). CDR3 DNA: TGTGCCAGCAGCTTTTTACAGACTAACACCGGGGAGCTGTTTTTT. Residues: CASSFLQTNTGELFF.

The V gene is TRBV2, the J gene TRBJ1-2, with a possible D match to TRBD1 (5 bases). The CDR3 loop spans 14 amino acids. V was pared by 2 bases and J by 8 bases, with 15 bases between. The germline V gene has CDR1 SNHLY and CDR2 FYNNEI. The CDR3 loop is CASSEPGQRLGYTF. The CDR3 bases are TGTGCCAGCAGTGAACCGGGGCAGAGGTTGGGCTACACCTTC.

The chain links TRBV7-2 to TRBJ1-2, with 7 bases matching TRBD1. Germline V gene sequence: CDR1 SGHTA, CDR2 FQGNSA. J gave up 6 bases and V 3 bases, and 4 bases lay outside the gene matches. The CDR3 sequence is 13 residues long. DNA for the CDR3: TGTGCCAGCAGCTTCGGGCAGGGGGATGGCTACACCTTC. It codes for CASSFGQGDGYTF.

The CDR3 here is CASSSKDGGRAGNTIYF. CDR3 DNA: TGTGCCAGTAGTTCAAAAGACGGAGGACGGGCTGGAAACACCATATATTTT. V is TRBV19 and J is TRBJ1-3; D remains ambiguous. V dropped 5 bases and J dropped 2 bases, with 19 bases sitting between them. The V gene's germline CDR1 is LNHDA and CDR2 SQIVND (reference sequence). The CDR3 covers 17 residues.

The gene calls are TRBV9 and TRBJ2-3; D unresolved. Germline V CDR1 and CDR2: SGDLS, YYNGEE. Trimming shortened V by 0 bases and J by 0 bases, and 5 bases separated the two germline ends. The CDR3 loop spans 14 amino acids. The CDR3 is CASSVGASTDTQYF. CDR3 DNA: TGTGCCAGCAGCGTAGGGGCCAGCACAGATACGCAGTATTTT.

V usage is TRBV5-1 and J usage is TRBJ2-7; 8 positions match TRBD1. V lost 3 bases and J lost 0; bases outside the gene matches: 11. The CDR3 totals 17 residues. Per the germline V gene, CDR1 is SGHRS and CDR2 is YFSETQ. CDR3 loop: CASSSPPGQDFSYEQYF. DNA for the CDR3: TGCGCCAGCAGCTCGCCTCCGGGACAGGATTTCTCCTACGAGCAGTACTTC. Supplemented by reference TRBV5-1 and TRBJ2-7, the full variable domain reads KAGVTQTPRYLIKTRGQQVTLSCSPISGHRSVSWYQQTPGQGLQFLFEYFSETQRNKGNFPGRFSGRQFSNSRSEMNVSTLELGDSALYLCASSSPPGQDFSYEQYFGPGTRLTVT.

V gene TRBV7-9 combines with J gene TRBJ2-1; 9 bases align to TRBD2. CDR1 SEHNR and CDR2 FQNEAQ come from the germline V gene (reference sequence). The CDR3 is 17 residues long. The ends lost 5 bases at V and 4 bases at J; junction bases unmatched: 12. CDR3 in DNA: TGTGCCAGCAGCCCAAGGTGGCGGGGGGGAGTTTACAATGAGCAGTTCTTC. It specifies CASSPRWRGGVYNEQFF. Combining the CDR3 with reference TRBV7-9 and TRBJ2-1 gives the whole variable domain DTGVSQNPRHKITKRGQNVTFRCDPISEHNRLYWYRQTLGQGPEFLTYFQNEAQLEKSRLLSDRFSAERPKGSFSTLEIQRTEQGDSAMYLCASSPRWRGGVYNEQFFGPGTRLTVL.

The CDR3: CASSLRLEGDGYTF. The CDR3 DNA reads TGCGCCAGCAGCTTGCGCTTGGAGGGAGACGGCTACACCTTC. The V and J genes are TRBV5-1 and TRBJ1-2; D is unresolved. Germline assignment: CDR1 SGHRS and CDR2 YFSETQ. Trimming took 1 base from V and 8 from J, leaving 15 bases between them. The CDR3 extends over 14 amino acids.

The V call is TRBV27, the J call TRBJ1-5; no clear D gene. Germline lookup yields CDR1 MNHEY and CDR2 SMNVEV (reference sequence). The CDR3 is 14 amino acids. V was pared by 3 bases and J by 0 bases, with 6 bases between. The CDR3 reads CASSFDGSNQPQHF. Written as DNA, the CDR3 is TGTGCCAGCAGTTTCGACGGTAGCAATCAGCCCCAGCATTTT.

The rearrangement uses TRBV4-3 and TRBJ2-3, with 10 bases matching TRBD2. The CDR3 loop spans 17 amino acids. Looked up from germline, CDR1 is LGHNA and CDR2 is YSLEER. The junction had 11 bases not matched to a gene; V was cut back by 4 bases and J by 4 bases. The CDR3 DNA follows: TGCGCCAGCAGCCCTACTTCGCAGCGGGGGGGTTCAGATACGCAGTATTTT. This codes for CASSPTSQRGGSDTQYF.

The V gene is TRBV14, the J gene TRBJ2-7; no definite D call. The germline V and J ends were trimmed by 0 bases and 12 bases, with 12 bases remaining between them. Germline V lookup: CDR1 SGHDN, CDR2 FVKESK. The CDR3 totals 12 residues. The CDR3 sequence: CASSQDRAPTYF. The CDR3 DNA reads as TGTGCCAGCAGCCAAGACCGGGCCCCAACGTACTTC.

This sequence joins TRBV19 and TRBJ1-5; no clear D. Per germline, CDR1 LNHDA and CDR2 SQIVND (reference sequence). This CDR3 has 13 amino acids. Trimming cost V 7 bases and J 11 bases, with 18 bases left between them. The CDR3 spells CASTQEGSWSQHF. The CDR3 DNA reads as TGTGCCAGTACCCAGGAGGGTTCGTGGTCCCAGCATTTT.

This clone was picked up a small number of times. V and J are TRBV3-1 (or the pseudogene TRBV3-2) and TRBJ1-5; no clear D gene. The CDR3 covers 13 residues. Germline values: CDR1 LGHDT, CDR2 YNNKEL (reference sequence). V was clipped by 3 bases and J by 5 bases, with 8 bases between them. The CDR3 sequence: CASSHTADQPQHF. In nucleotides, the CDR3 is TGTGCCAGCAGCCACACAGCAGATCAGCCCCAGCATTTT.

V usage is TRBV29-1 and J usage is TRBJ1-2; 11 bases line up with TRBD1. Germline CDR1 SQVTM, CDR2 ANQGSEA. The CDR3 runs to 17 residues. V was clipped by 0 bases and J by 2 bases; unmatched bases: 8. The CDR3 DNA follows: TGCAGCGTTGAAGAACCCGGACAGGGGGCACCAAACTATGGCTACACCTTC. Encoded protein: CSVEEPGQGAPNYGYTF. The full variable domain, its missing parts supplied by reference TRBV29-1 and TRBJ1-2, is SAVISQKPSRDICQRGTSLTIQCQVDSQVTMMFWYRQQPGQSLTLIATANQGSEATYESGFVIDKFPISRPNLTFSTLTVSNMSPEDSSIYLCSVEEPGQGAPNYGYTFGSGTRLTVV.

This chain uses TRBV18 with TRBJ2-3, with 7 nucleotides matching TRBD2. Per germline, CDR1 KGHSH and CDR2 LQKENI. This CDR3 region has 16 residues. J lost 1 base, V lost 3 bases, and 7 bases had no gene match. CDR3 DNA: TGTGCCAGCTCACCCTACGGGGCGGGGGGCACAGATACGCAGTATTTT. As protein: CASSPYGAGGTDTQYF. Full variable domain (missing parts from reference TRBV18 and TRBJ2-3): NAGVMQNPRHLVRRRGQEARLRCSPMKGHSHVYWYRQLPEEGLKFMVYLQKENIIDESGMPKERFSAEFPKEGPSILRIQQVVRGDSAAYFCASSPYGAGGTDTQYFGPGTRLTVL.

This chain links TRBV11-2 with TRBJ1-5; D unclear. Deletions cut 1 base from V and 4 bases from J, with 8 bases between. The germline gives CDR1 SGHAT, CDR2 FQNNGV. The CDR3 spans 14 residues. The CDR3 DNA sequence: TGTGCCAGCAGCTTAGTGGGAGGAAATCAGCCCCAGCATTTT. Translation gives CASSLVGGNQPQHF.

On this clone: At one of its ends the junction is not consistent with the germline gene, which may arise from a read error. The chain couples TRBV3-1 (or the pseudogene TRBV3-2) to TRBJ1-1; D is unclear. The CDR3 has 14 amino acids. Germline assignment: CDR1 LGHDT and CDR2 YNNKEL (reference sequence). The CDR3 loop is CASSQDRTGYLVGF. The DNA of the CDR3 is TGTGCCAGCAGCCAAGACCGCACGGGGTACTTGGTGGGATTT.

The chain has TRBV7-6 and TRBJ1-2; 7 positions match TRBD1. J was trimmed by 6 bases and V by 5 bases; bases with no gene match: 12. The germline gives CDR1 SGHVS, CDR2 FNYEAQ. This CDR3 region has 15 residues. The CDR3 spells CASSPGQLVGHGYTF. DNA of the CDR3: TGTGCCAGCAGCCCGGGACAGCTAGTGGGTCATGGCTACACCTTC.

The rearrangement joins TRBV12-3 or TRBV12-4 to TRBJ1-6; D remains unclear. Trimming left V 6 bases short and J 8 bases short, with 11 bases between. CDR3 length: 13 amino acids. CDR3 nucleotide sequence: TGTGCCAGCAGCCGGAGGGAGGATTCACCCCTCCACTTT. This codes for CASSRREDSPLHF.